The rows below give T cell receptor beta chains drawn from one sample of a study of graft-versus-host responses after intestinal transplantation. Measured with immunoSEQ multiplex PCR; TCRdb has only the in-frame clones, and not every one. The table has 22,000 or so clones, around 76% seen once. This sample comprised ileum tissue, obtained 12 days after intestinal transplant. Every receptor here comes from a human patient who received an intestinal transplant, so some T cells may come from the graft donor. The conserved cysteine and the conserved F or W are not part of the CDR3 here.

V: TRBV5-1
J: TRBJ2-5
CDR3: ASSLTSGGETQY

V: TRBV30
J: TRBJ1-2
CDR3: AWSAVSGAQGYT

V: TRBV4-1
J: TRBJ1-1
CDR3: ASSQEWWGKAF

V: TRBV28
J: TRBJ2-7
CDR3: ASTDPTGEVYEQY

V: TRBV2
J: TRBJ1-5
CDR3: ASSWAENQPQH

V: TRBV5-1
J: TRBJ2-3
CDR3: ASSLFGPNTDTQY

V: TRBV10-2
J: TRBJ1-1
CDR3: ASTQGVMEAF

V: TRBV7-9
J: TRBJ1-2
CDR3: ASSPAPPNYGYT

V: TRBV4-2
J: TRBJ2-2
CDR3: ASSQEAGGTGELF

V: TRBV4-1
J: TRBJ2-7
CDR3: ASSQGRGETYEQY

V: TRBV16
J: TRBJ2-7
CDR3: ASSHRTSGGAEY

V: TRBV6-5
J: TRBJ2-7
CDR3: ASSIGLAAPYEQY

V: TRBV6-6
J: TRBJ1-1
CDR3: ASSYSRTAMNTEAF

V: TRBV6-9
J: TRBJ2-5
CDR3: ASSSSGQGETQY

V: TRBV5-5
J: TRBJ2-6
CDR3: ASSRVVRPQGLGGANVLT

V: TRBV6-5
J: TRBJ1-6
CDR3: ASSRTGVLNSPLH

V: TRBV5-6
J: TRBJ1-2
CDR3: ASSLYQANYGYT

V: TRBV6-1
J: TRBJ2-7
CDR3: ASSSLAGGEEQY

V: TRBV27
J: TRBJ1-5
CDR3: ASNPTGMGQPQH

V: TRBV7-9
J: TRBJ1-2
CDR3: ASSRSQVANYGHT

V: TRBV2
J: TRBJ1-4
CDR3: ASSWDRGFEKLF

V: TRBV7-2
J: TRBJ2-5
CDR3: ASSLGAGIGETQY

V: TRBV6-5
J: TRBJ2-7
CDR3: ASSEGRENEQY

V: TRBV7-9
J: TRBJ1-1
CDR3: ASSADSLTEAF

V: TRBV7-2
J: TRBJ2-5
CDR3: ARARTVQETQY

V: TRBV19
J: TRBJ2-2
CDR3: ASKEFQGSGELF

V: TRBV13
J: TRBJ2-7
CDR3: ASSPPRSYEQY

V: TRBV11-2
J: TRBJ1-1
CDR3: ASSLVSPGTEAF

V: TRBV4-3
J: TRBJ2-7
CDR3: ASSRSGTRDYEQY

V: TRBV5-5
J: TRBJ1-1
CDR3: ASSLTIHEAF

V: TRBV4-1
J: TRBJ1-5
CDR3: ASSQGPDQPQH

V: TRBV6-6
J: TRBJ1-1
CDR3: ASSYSRGRTEAF

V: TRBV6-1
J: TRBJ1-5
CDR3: ASSQVGQPQH

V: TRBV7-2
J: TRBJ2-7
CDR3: ASSQYEQY

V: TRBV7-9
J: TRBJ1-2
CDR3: ASSLVTGPLYGYT